Below are 25 T cell receptor beta chains sequenced from a single sample in a study of shared clonotypes between healthy human individuals. Some clones are missing from TCRdb's copy, which holds only in-frame ones; the method was immunoSEQ multiplex PCR. The sample consists of 2 million to 3 million clones, 80% to 95% of them appearing once. The sample consisted of naive CD4+ T cells from PBMCs. Subset in this sample: CD45RA+ positively selected. These receptors were obtained from a young man in good health. Some clones in this sample may be carry-over from other donors' samples.

The CDR3 loop reads CASTSRSGGSNEQFF. The CDR3 DNA reads TGTGCCAGCACCTCTCGGTCAGGAGGCTCCAATGAGCAGTTCTTC. The V call is TRBV7-9, the J call TRBJ2-1; perhaps TRBD2 as D (5 bases). CDR1 is SEHNR and CDR2 is FQNEAQ in the germline V gene (reference sequence). The CDR3 is 15 amino acids. The ends were cut back, 7 bases at V and 6 bases at J, with 19 bases in the middle.

This chain connects TRBV19 to TRBJ2-1; TRBD2 matches 11 bases. V lost 6 bases and J lost 7; bases outside the gene matches: 8. The germline gives CDR1 LNHDA, CDR2 SQIVND (reference sequence). This CDR3 is 15 amino acids long. The CDR3 nucleotides read TGTGCCAGTAGGGCAGGTAGCGGGAGGGGAAATGAGCAGTTCTTC. Translated, it gives CASRAGSGRGNEQFF.

The chain links TRBV28 to TRBJ2-2; a weak D match, TRBD1 (6 bases). The V and J ends lost 5 bases and 0 bases respectively, with 13 bases between them. This CDR3 spans 16 amino acids. Germline V gives CDR1 MDHEN, CDR2 SYDVKM. The CDR3, as DNA: TGTGCCAGCAGTACCATCGACAGGACGAACACCGGGGAGCTGTTTTTT. It encodes CASSTIDRTNTGELFF.

This sequence joins TRBV6-5 and TRBJ2-7; 8 nucleotides match TRBD1. The V segment lost 4 bases and the J segment 3 bases; nucleotides outside the gene matches: 11. In germline, CDR1 is MNHEY, CDR2 SVGAGI. There are 16 residues in the CDR3. CDR3 in amino acids: CASSSFYTGGNYEQYF. DNA for the CDR3: TGTGCCAGCAGTTCATTTTACACAGGGGGAAACTACGAGCAGTACTTC.

The V and J genes are TRBV11-1 and TRBJ2-1; D may be TRBD2 (6 bases). V was shortened by 6 bases and J by 3 bases, with 15 bases between the two germline ends. Looked up from germline, CDR1 is SGHAT and CDR2 is FQDESV (reference sequence). The CDR3 sequence is 15 residues long. In nucleotides, the CDR3 is TGTGCCAGCAGTTCCCGACGGGACTTCTACAATGAGCAGTTCTTC. Its protein is CASSSRRDFYNEQFF. The variable domain in full, with the rest retrieved from reference TRBV11-1 and TRBJ2-1, is EAEVAQSPRYKITEKSQAVAFWCDPISGHATLYWYRQILGQGPELLVQFQDESVVDDSQLPKDRFSAERLKGVDSTLKIQPAELGDSAMYLCASSSRRDFYNEQFFGPGTRLTVL.

The chain employs TRBV6-5 and TRBJ2-7; 8 bases are a match to TRBD1. V trimming: 10 bases; J trimming: 4 bases; junction bases outside the gene matches: 15. Germline-derived CDR1 and CDR2 are MNHEY and SVGAGI. This CDR3 spans 15 amino acids. CDR3 sequence: CATMRERTGSYEQYF. CDR3 nucleotide sequence: TGTGCCACTATGAGGGAGCGGACAGGGTCTTACGAGCAGTACTTC.

The rearrangement uses TRBV2 and TRBJ2-5; D remains ambiguous. Trimming removed 5 bases at V and 5 bases at J, with 15 bases between. Germline-derived CDR1 and CDR2 are SNHLY and FYNNEI. The CDR3 consists of 14 residues. CDR3: CASSTDRRWETQYF. In DNA form, the CDR3 reads TGTGCCAGCAGTACGGATAGAAGATGGGAGACCCAGTACTTC.

This sequence joins TRBV19 and TRBJ1-4, with a weak D call TRBD1 (6 bases). The CDR3 has 16 amino acids. The V end was cut by 5 bases, the J end by 7 bases, with 20 bases between. Germline values: CDR1 LNHDA, CDR2 SQIVND (reference sequence). The CDR3 DNA reads TGTGCCAGTAGTGAGGCAGGGGCAACCTTCGGTGAAAAACTGTTTTTT. It yields the protein CASSEAGATFGEKLFF.

The chain links TRBV5-5 to TRBJ1-2, with D perhaps matching TRBD1 (6 bases). CDR1 is SGHKS, CDR2 YYEKEE, per germline (reference sequence). CDR3 length: 13 residues. The V gene lost 7 bases and the J gene lost 8 bases, with 18 bases spanning the gap. CDR3 in amino acids: CASSPGGQKGYTF. The CDR3 nucleotides are TGTGCCAGCTCACCGGGGGGGCAAAAAGGCTACACCTTC.

The rearrangement joins TRBV19 to TRBJ2-5; a possible D gene is TRBD2 (6 bases). Germline CDR1 reads LNHDA; CDR2 reads SQIVND (reference sequence). This CDR3 is 14 amino acids long. V was pared by 4 bases and J by 5 bases, with 14 bases between. CDR3 nucleotides: TGTGCCAGTAGTACTCTACTAGCCCAGGAGACCCAGTACTTC. As protein: CASSTLLAQETQYF.

This chain links TRBV5-6 with TRBJ2-3; D is undetermined. The CDR3 has 12 residues. V lost 6 bases and J lost 4, with 9 bases in between. Germline CDR1 SGHDT, CDR2 YYEEEE. CDR3 loop: CASNQLADTQYF. CDR3 nucleotide sequence: TGTGCCAGCAACCAATTGGCAGATACGCAGTATTTT.

The rearrangement uses TRBV18 and TRBJ2-2, with D uncertain. The V gene lost 6 bases and the J gene lost 5 bases, with 19 bases spanning the gap. From germline, CDR1 is KGHSH and CDR2 LQKENI. The CDR3 has 16 amino acids. The CDR3 sequence: CASSPEPSQLTGELFF. The CDR3 DNA sequence: TGTGCCAGCTCCCCAGAGCCCAGTCAACTTACCGGGGAGCTGTTTTTT.

The genes are TRBV9 and TRBJ2-7; perhaps TRBD2 as D (6 bases). Trimming took off 0 bases at V and 2 bases at J, with 12 bases between the two ends. Germline V CDR1 and CDR2: SGDLS, YYNGEE. The CDR3 runs to 15 residues. CDR3 loop: CASSVGGTEPYEQYF. The CDR3 nucleotides are TGTGCCAGCAGCGTAGGCGGGACGGAACCCTACGAGCAGTACTTC.

The chain uses TRBV5-6 and TRBJ2-1; a possible D gene is TRBD2 (5 bases). V lost 3 bases, J lost 0 bases, and 10 bases lay in between. This CDR3 spans 15 amino acids. Germline-derived CDR1 and CDR2 are SGHDT and YYEEEE. CDR3 coding DNA: TGTGCCAGCAGCTCGAGGACTCGCTCCTACAATGAGCAGTTCTTC. It yields the protein CASSSRTRSYNEQFF. The whole variable domain, filled in from reference TRBV5-6 and TRBJ2-1, reads DAGVTQSPTHLIKTRGQQVTLRCSPKSGHDTVSWYQQALGQGPQFIFQYYEEEERQRGNFPDRFSGHQFPNYSSELNVNALLLGDSALYLCASSSRTRSYNEQFFGPGTRLTVL.

The chain links TRBV9 to TRBJ2-3; 11 nucleotides match TRBD2. Germline V gene data show CDR1 as SGDLS and CDR2 as YYNGEE. The CDR3 length is 15 residues. V shed 4 bases and J 8 bases; nucleotides not matched to a gene: 9. The CDR3 DNA is TGTGCCAGCAGCCCCATAGCGGGAGGGCTAGGTACGCAGTATTTT. Amino acids: CASSPIAGGLGTQYF.

The chain employs TRBV29-1 and TRBJ2-7; the D is unclear. Germline-derived CDR1 and CDR2 are SQVTM and ANQGSEA. Trimming left V 4 bases short and J 4 bases short, with 11 bases between. This CDR3 has 12 residues. The CDR3, as DNA: TGCAGCGTTGCCTCCGGTGGTTACGAGCAGTACTTC. The encoded protein is CSVASGGYEQYF.

The V gene is TRBV7-3, the J gene TRBJ2-3; a possible D gene is TRBD1 (6 bases). This CDR3 contains 14 residues. The germline V and J ends were trimmed by 2 bases and 5 bases, with 11 bases remaining between them. Germline lookup yields CDR1 SGHTA and CDR2 FQGTGA. CDR3 coding DNA: TGTGCCAGCAGCTTAGGGGGCCGGGGAGATACGCAGTATTTT. This translates into CASSLGGRGDTQYF.

The chain couples TRBV7-9 to TRBJ2-5, with 10 bases lining up with TRBD1. Gene TRBJ2-7 matches the end of the DNA better, so the J call may be wrong. The CDR3 totals 16 residues. Germline CDR1 and CDR2: SEHNR and FQNEAQ (reference sequence). DNA for the CDR3: TGTGCCAGCAGCCGGTGGCGGGACAGGGGTTCTGGCGAGCAGTACTTC. Its translation: CASSRWRDRGSGEQYF.

This clone turned up a few times. The chain links TRBV6-6 to TRBJ2-2; possibly TRBD2 for D (5 bases). The CDR3 is 15 residues long. Looked up from germline, CDR1 is MNHNY and CDR2 is SVGAGI (reference sequence). V dropped 6 bases and J dropped 7 bases, with 18 bases sitting between them. The CDR3 loop is CASSPVTGLGGELFF. CDR3 sequence (DNA): TGTGCCAGCAGCCCTGTGACGGGATTGGGCGGGGAGCTGTTTTTT.

This chain uses TRBV5-1 with TRBJ2-1; tentative D call: TRBD2 (6 bases). Germline loops: CDR1 SGHRS, CDR2 YFSETQ. V was clipped by 3 bases and J by 7 bases, with 17 bases between them. The CDR3 extends over 15 amino acids. As DNA, the CDR3 is TGCGCCAGCAGCTCTGGGGTAGCGGCCCAGAATGAGCAGTTCTTC. Amino acids: CASSSGVAAQNEQFF.

This chain connects TRBV5-4 to TRBJ1-1, with D uncertain. Germline assignment: CDR1 SGHNT and CDR2 YYREEE (reference sequence). V dropped 4 bases and J dropped 1 base, with 11 bases sitting between them. This CDR3 region has 14 residues. CDR3 coding DNA: TGTGCCAGCAGCCCCATGACCGAGAACACTGAAGCTTTCTTT. Translation: CASSPMTENTEAFF.

The chain recombines TRBV7-2 with TRBJ2-3; 8 bases are a match to TRBD2. This CDR3 contains 17 residues. The junction had 7 bases not matched to a gene; V was cut back by 2 bases and J by 0 bases. Per the germline V gene, CDR1 is SGHTA and CDR2 is FQGNSA. Written as DNA, the CDR3 is TGTGCCAGCAGCTTAAGAGGAGCGGGAGCCAGCACAGATACGCAGTATTTT. Translating gives CASSLRGAGASTDTQYF.

The chain links TRBV11-1 to TRBJ2-7; the D gene is possibly TRBD2 (5 bases). This CDR3 has 15 residues. The V gene lost 0 bases and the J gene lost 2 bases, with 11 bases spanning the gap. The germline V gene encodes CDR1 SGHAT and CDR2 FQDESV (reference sequence). Here the CDR3 DNA reads TGTGCCAGCAGCTTAGCGCGTCGGGGTCCCTACGAGCAGTACTTC. Amino acids: CASSLARRGPYEQYF. The complete variable domain, with remaining parts taken from reference TRBV11-1 and TRBJ2-7, reads EAEVAQSPRYKITEKSQAVAFWCDPISGHATLYWYRQILGQGPELLVQFQDESVVDDSQLPKDRFSAERLKGVDSTLKIQPAELGDSAMYLCASSLARRGPYEQYFGPGTRLTVT.

The rearrangement links TRBV19 to TRBJ1-5, with TRBD1 matching over 9 bases. The length of the CDR3 is 17 residues. Trimming removed 7 bases from V and 0 bases from J; junction bases left unmatched: 10. CDR1 LNHDA and CDR2 SQIVND come from the germline V gene (reference sequence). The chain's CDR3 is CASTPTGGFYSNQPQHF. CDR3 in DNA: TGTGCCAGTACTCCAACAGGGGGCTTTTATAGCAATCAGCCCCAGCATTTT.

This clone was detected once. V usage is TRBV29-1 and J usage is TRBJ1-2, with a weak D call TRBD1 (6 bases). Between the trimmed V and J ends, which lost 4 bases and 0 bases, there was a span of 12 bases. The CDR3 spans 14 residues. CDR1 is SQVTM, CDR2 ANQGSEA, per germline. CDR3 nucleotides: TGCAGCGTTGGCTTGGGGGGCGCTAACTATGGCTACACCTTC. This gives the protein CSVGLGGANYGYTF.